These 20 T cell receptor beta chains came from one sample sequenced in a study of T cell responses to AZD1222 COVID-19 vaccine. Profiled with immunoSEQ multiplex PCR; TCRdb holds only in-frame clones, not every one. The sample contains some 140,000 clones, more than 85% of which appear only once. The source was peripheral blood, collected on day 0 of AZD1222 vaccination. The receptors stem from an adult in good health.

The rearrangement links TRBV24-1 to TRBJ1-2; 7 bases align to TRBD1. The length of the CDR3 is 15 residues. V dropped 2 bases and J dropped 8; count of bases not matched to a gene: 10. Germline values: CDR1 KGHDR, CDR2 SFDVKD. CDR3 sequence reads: CATSDWRGGLGGYTF. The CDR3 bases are TGTGCCACCAGTGATTGGAGAGGGGGCCTCGGGGGCTACACCTTC.

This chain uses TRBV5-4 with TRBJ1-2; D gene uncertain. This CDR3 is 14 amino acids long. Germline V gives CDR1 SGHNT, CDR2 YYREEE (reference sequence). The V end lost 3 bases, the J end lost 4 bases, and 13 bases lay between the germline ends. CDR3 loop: CASSSPGEAYGYTF. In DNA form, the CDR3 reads TGTGCCAGCAGCTCGCCCGGGGAGGCCTATGGCTACACCTTC.

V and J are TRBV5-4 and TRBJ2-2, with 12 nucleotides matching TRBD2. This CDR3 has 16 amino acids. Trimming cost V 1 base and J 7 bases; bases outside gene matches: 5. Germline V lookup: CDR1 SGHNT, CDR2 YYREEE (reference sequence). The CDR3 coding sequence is TGTGCCAGCAGCTTGCTAGCGGGAGGGCCAAGCGGGGAGCTGTTTTTT. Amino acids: CASSLLAGGPSGELFF.

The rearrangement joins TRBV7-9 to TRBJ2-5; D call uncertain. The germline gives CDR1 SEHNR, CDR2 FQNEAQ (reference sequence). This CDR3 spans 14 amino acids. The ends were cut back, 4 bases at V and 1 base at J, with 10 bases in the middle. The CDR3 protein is CASSYDVRQETQYF. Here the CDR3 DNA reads TGTGCCAGCAGCTACGACGTCCGCCAAGAGACCCAGTACTTC.

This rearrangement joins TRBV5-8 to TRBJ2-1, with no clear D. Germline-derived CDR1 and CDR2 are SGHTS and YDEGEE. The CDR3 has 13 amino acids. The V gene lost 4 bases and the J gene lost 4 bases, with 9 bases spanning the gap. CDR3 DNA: TGTGCCAGCAGCGACACACCGTACAATGAGCAGTTCTTC. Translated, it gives CASSDTPYNEQFF.

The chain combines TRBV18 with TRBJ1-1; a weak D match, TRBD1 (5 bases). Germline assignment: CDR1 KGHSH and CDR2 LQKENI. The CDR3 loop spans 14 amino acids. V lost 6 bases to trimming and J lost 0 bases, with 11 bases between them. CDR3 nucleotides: TGTGCCAGCTCCGGCAGGGACTTGAACACTGAAGCTTTCTTT. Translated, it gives CASSGRDLNTEAFF.

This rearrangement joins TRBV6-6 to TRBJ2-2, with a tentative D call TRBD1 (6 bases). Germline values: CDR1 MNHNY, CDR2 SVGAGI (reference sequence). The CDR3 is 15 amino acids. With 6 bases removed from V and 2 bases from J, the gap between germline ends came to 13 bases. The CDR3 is CASRLGTTNTGELFF. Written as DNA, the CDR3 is TGTGCCAGCAGACTCGGGACAACTAACACCGGGGAGCTGTTTTTT.

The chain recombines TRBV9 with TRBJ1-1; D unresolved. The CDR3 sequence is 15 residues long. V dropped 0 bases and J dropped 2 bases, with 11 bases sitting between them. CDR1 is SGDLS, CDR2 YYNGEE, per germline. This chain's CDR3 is CASSVDTHQNTEAFF. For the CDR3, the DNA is TGTGCCAGCAGCGTAGATACCCACCAAAACACTGAAGCTTTCTTT.

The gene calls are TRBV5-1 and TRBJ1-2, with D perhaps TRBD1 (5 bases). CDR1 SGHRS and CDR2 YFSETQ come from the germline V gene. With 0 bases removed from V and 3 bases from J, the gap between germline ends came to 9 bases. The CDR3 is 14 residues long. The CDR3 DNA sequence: TGCGCCAGCAGCTTGGGCTCGGGGGACTATGGCTACACCTTC. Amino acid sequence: CASSLGSGDYGYTF. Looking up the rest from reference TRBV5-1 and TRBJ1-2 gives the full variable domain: KAGVTQTPRYLIKTRGQQVTLSCSPISGHRSVSWYQQTPGQGLQFLFEYFSETQRNKGNFPGRFSGRQFSNSRSEMNVSTLELGDSALYLCASSLGSGDYGYTFGSGTRLTVV.

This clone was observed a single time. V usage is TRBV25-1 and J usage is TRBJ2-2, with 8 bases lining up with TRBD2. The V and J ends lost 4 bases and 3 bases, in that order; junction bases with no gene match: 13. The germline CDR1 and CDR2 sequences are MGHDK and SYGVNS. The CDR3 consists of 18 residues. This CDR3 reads CASSGGPSGYTYTGELFF. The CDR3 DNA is TGTGCCAGCAGTGGGGGGCCTAGCGGGTACACTTACACCGGGGAGCTGTTTTTT.

In DNA form, the CDR3 reads TGTGCCAGCAGTCCCCGGGACGGTTGGAATCAGCCCCAGCATTTT. This sequence encodes CASSPRDGWNQPQHF. V and J are TRBV27 and TRBJ1-5; D might be TRBD1 (5 bases). The CDR3 covers 15 residues. The germline V gene has CDR1 MNHEY and CDR2 SMNVEV (reference sequence). V gave up 5 bases and J gave up 4 bases, with 15 bases separating them.

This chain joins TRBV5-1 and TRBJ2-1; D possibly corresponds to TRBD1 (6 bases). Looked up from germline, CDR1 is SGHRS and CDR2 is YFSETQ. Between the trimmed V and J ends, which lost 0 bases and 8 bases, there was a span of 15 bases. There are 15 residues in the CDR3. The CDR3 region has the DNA TGCGCCAGCAGCTTGGTTTCAGGGGTTGTAGATGAGCAGTTCTTC. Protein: CASSLVSGVVDEQFF. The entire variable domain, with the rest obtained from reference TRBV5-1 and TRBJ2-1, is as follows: KAGVTQTPRYLIKTRGQQVTLSCSPISGHRSVSWYQQTPGQGLQFLFEYFSETQRNKGNFPGRFSGRQFSNSRSEMNVSTLELGDSALYLCASSLVSGVVDEQFFGPGTRLTVL.

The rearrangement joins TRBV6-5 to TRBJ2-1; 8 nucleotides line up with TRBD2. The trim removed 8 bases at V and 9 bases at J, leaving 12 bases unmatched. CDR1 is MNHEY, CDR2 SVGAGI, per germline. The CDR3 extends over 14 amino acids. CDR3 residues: CASSATGGVPEQFF. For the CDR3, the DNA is TGTGCCAGCTCGGCGACGGGAGGGGTTCCTGAGCAGTTCTTC.

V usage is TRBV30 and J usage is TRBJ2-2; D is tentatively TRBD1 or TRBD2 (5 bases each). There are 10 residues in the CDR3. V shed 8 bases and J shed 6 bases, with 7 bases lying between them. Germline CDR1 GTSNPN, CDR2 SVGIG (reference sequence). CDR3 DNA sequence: TGTGCCGGGGGTGCCGGGGAGCTGTTTTTT. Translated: CAGGAGELFF. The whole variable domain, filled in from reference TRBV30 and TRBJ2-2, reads SQTIHQWPATLVQPVGSPLSLECTVEGTSNPNLYWYRQAAGRGLQLLFYSVGIGQISSEVPQNLSASRPQDRQFILSSKKLLLSDSGFYLCAGGAGELFFGEGSRLTVL.

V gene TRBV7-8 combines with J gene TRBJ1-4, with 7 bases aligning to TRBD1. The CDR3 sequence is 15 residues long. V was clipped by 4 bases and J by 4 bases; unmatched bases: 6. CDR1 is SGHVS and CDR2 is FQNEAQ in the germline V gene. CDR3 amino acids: CASSSRGQSNEKLFF. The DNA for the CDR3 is TGTGCCAGCAGCTCCCGGGGACAGAGTAATGAAAAACTGTTTTTT.

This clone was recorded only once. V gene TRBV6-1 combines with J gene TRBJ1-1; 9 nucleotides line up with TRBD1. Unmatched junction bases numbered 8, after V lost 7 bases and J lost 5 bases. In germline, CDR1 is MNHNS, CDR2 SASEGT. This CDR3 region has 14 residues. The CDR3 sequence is CASTWDREATEAFF. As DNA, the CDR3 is TGTGCCAGCACATGGGACAGGGAGGCGACTGAAGCTTTCTTT.

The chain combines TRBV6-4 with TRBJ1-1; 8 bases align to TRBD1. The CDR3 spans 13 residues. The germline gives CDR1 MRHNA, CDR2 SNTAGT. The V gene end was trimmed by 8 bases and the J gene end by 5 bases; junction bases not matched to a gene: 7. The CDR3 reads CASSPRGRTEAFF. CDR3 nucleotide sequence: TGTGCCAGCTCCCCCAGGGGGCGAACTGAAGCTTTCTTT.

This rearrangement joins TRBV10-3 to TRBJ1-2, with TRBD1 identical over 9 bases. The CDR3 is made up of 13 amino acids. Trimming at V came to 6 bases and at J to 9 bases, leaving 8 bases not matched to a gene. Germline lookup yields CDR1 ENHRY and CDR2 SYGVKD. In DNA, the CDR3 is TGTGCCATCAGGCAGGATGGGACAGGGAGCTACACCTTC. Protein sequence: CAIRQDGTGSYTF.

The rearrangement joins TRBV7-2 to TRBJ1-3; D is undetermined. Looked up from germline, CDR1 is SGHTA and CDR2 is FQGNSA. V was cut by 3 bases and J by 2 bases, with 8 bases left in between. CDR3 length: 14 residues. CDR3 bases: TGTGCCAGCAGCTTCGGGATAGCTGGAAACACCATATATTTT. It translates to CASSFGIAGNTIYF.

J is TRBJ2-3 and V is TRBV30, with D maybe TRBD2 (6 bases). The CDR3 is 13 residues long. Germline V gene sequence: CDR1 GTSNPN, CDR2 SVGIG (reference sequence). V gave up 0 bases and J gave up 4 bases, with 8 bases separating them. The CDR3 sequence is CAWSVPGADTQYF. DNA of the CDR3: TGTGCCTGGAGTGTACCGGGGGCAGATACGCAGTATTTT. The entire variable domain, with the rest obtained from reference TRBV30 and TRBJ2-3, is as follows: SQTIHQWPATLVQPVGSPLSLECTVEGTSNPNLYWYRQAAGRGLQLLFYSVGIGQISSEVPQNLSASRPQDRQFILSSKKLLLSDSGFYLCAWSVPGADTQYFGPGTRLTVL.